The TCR beta chain described here comes from a study of blood T cell repertoires in COVID-19. Background on the study: Spain, Italy and the United States supplied samples that represented acute and convalescent COVID-19. In each case, the material was cDNA or gDNA derived from T cells, B-cell-depleted T cells, or PBMCs.

Per the germline V gene, CDR1 is MNHEY and CDR2 is SMNVEV (reference sequence). The trim removed 5 bases at V and 4 bases at J, leaving 7 bases unmatched. This CDR3 comprises 14 residues. Per the authors' pipeline: Counts of nucleated cells, estimated from reference gene primer amplification, were obtained. Only in-frame clones appear in the TCRdb table, and some are missing; sequencing was by immunoSEQ multiplex PCR. V, J and clone size reflect that table, while D and trimming were determined from the DNA. This sample has some 20,000 clones, with roughly 89% found just once. The sequence was obtained from a woman aged 80 or over with active or convalescent COVID-19. V and J are TRBV27 and TRBJ1-2, with 7 bases lining up with TRBD1. Sequencing used peripheral blood. CDR3 DNA: TGTGCCAGCAGTCAACAGGGGCAAAGCTATGGCTACACCTTC. This translates into CASSQQGQSYGYTF.